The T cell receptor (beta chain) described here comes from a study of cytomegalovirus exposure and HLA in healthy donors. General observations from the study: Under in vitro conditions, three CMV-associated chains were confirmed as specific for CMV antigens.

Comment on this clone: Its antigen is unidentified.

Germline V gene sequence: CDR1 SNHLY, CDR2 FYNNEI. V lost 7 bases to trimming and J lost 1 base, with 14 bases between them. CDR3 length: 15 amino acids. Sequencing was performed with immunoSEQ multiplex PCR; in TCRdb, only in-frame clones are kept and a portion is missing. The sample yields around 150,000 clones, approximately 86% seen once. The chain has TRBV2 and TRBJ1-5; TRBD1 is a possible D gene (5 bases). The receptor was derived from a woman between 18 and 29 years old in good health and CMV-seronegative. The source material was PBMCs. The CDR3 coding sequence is TGTGCCAGCACCTCTAGGGGAGGGAGCAATCAGCCCCAGCATTTT. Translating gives CASTSRGGSNQPQHF.